The clone carrying this T cell receptor (beta chain) was counted ten times or more. CDR3 length equals 16 residues. Trimming removed 2 bases from V and 2 bases from J, with 15 bases in between. The V gene's germline CDR1 is SGHRS and CDR2 YFSETQ. This record belongs to a study of T cells after yellow fever vaccination. At the level of the study: For low cell numbers, libraries were made with SMART-Seq v4 Ultra Low Input. Broader study findings: Booster sampling recovered most clones from primary vaccination (96% CD4, roughly 88% CD8).

In making TCR cDNA, 5'RACE template switching added a universal primer site and UMIs to it. TCRdb called the 5' RACE reads again in MiXCR, with one record for every CDR3 protein. Of about 45,000 distinct CDR3 sequences in the sample, 6% to 7% were seen once. The genes are TRBV5-1 and TRBJ2-3; D is perhaps TRBD1 (5 bases). This TCR came from a man younger than 40 who received the YFV17D yellow fever vaccine. Sequencing used CD8+ T cells not binding an NS4B(214-222) dextramer, sorted from PBMCs, obtained 45 days after the yellow fever booster vaccination. The CDR3 spells CASSFRRGFVTDTQYF. DNA for the CDR3: TGCGCCAGCAGCTTCCGAAGGGGTTTTGTCACAGATACGCAGTATTTT.